This T cell receptor (beta chain) is drawn from a study of technical replicates of blood from several donors. Clones were read by immunoSEQ multiplex PCR, and TCRdb kept only the in-frame ones, dropping some. The sample carries 45,000 to 60,000 clones, 80% to 95% recorded once. CDR3 length: 14 amino acids. The clonotype originates from a human donor in good health. Some clones in this sample may be carry-over from other donors' samples. This chain uses TRBV21-1 with TRBJ1-2; the table's D call TRBD1 went unverified against the DNA. TRBV21-1 is tagged as a pseudogene. The specimen was PBMCs. The CDR3 coding sequence is TGTGCCAGCAGCCCCTCCAGGGGCACCTATGGCTACACCTTC. Translating gives CASSPSRGTYGYTF.